This entry lists 30 T cell receptor beta chains sequenced from one sample in a study of shared clonotypes between healthy human individuals (TCRdb year 2020). The method was the immunoSEQ multiplex PCR assay. Drawn from immuneACCESS, this table holds only the in-frame rearrangements with V and J called that TCRdb kept. Clones are partly lost; checked studies trace under half to an unresolved V gene and leave the rest unexplained. Recorded for this sample are 1.5 million to 1.9 million clones; approximately 98% of them occurred a single time. The ten largest clones take up approximately 0.45% of the sample. The specimen was naive CD4+ T cells sorted from blood. The cell subset or site tag for this specimen amounts to: CD45RA+ positively selected. Every receptor here comes from a man aged 25 to 40 in good health.

V gene TRBV7-9 combines with J gene TRBJ2-1, with TRBD2 matching 14 bases. The J segment lost 3 bases and the V segment lost 5 bases, leaving 3 bases of the junction unmatched. Germline V CDR1 and CDR2: SEHNR, FQNEAQ (reference sequence). The CDR3 is 16 amino acids. CDR3 sequence reads: CASSLGTSGGYNEQFF. The CDR3 DNA is TGTGCCAGCAGCCTCGGGACTAGCGGGGGCTACAATGAGCAGTTCTTC.

The genes are TRBV28 and TRBJ2-1, with D perhaps given as TRBD1 or TRBD2 (6 bases each). Germline V CDR1 and CDR2: MDHEN, SYDVKM. The V gene lost 5 bases and the J gene lost 5 bases, with 7 bases spanning the gap. This CDR3 comprises 12 residues. This CDR3 is CASSRGHNEQFF. CDR3 nucleotide sequence: TGTGCCAGCAGTCGGGGGCACAATGAGCAGTTCTTC.

This clone showed up just once. The V gene is TRBV7-9, the J gene TRBJ2-5, with D possibly TRBD1 on 5 matching bases. This CDR3 has 17 residues. Germline V lookup: CDR1 SEHNR, CDR2 FQNEAQ (reference sequence). Trimming pared 5 bases from V and 4 bases from J, leaving 23 bases between. This CDR3 reads CASSPAEVAGRVETQYF. The CDR3 DNA is TGTGCCAGCAGCCCTGCAGAGGTGGCAGGGCGTGTAGAGACCCAGTACTTC. Full variable domain (outside the CDR3, taken from reference TRBV7-9 and TRBJ2-5): DTGVSQNPRHKITKRGQNVTFRCDPISEHNRLYWYRQTLGQGPEFLTYFQNEAQLEKSRLLSDRFSAERPKGSFSTLEIQRTEQGDSAMYLCASSPAEVAGRVETQYFGPGTRLLVL.

This chain uses TRBV29-1 with TRBJ1-5; D ambiguous. The V gene lost 6 bases and the J gene lost 6 bases, with 27 bases spanning the gap. CDR1 and CDR2 (germline): SQVTM, ANQGSEA. CDR3 length equals 17 residues. CDR3 residues: CSVVIGSSQPGRQPQHF. Written as DNA, the CDR3 is TGCAGCGTGGTAATCGGCTCAAGTCAGCCCGGACGTCAGCCCCAGCATTTT.

Note on this clone: One junction end disagrees with the germline gene, perhaps due to a read error. The chain couples TRBV5-4 to TRBJ1-3; the D gene is possibly TRBD1 (5 bases). This CDR3 has 16 residues. The germline V gene has CDR1 SGHNT and CDR2 YYREEE (reference sequence). CDR3 region: CASSLGNQGPGNTIYF. The CDR3 DNA reads TGTGCCAGCAGCTTGGGCAACCAGGGTCCTGGGAACACCATATATTTT.

The chain carries TRBV18 and TRBJ2-1; D is unclear. This CDR3 region has 14 residues. Germline loops: CDR1 KGHSH, CDR2 LQKENI. Deletions cut 1 base from V and 5 bases from J, with 9 bases between. The CDR3 DNA follows: TGTGCCAGCTCACCACGTTCCGGAAACAATGAGCAGTTCTTC. Its protein is CASSPRSGNNEQFF.

This chain links TRBV14 with TRBJ2-7, with TRBD2 matching over 8 bases. V lost 1 base to trimming and J lost 7 bases; unmatched junction nucleotides: 12. The CDR3 is 16 amino acids. Germline CDR1 and CDR2: SGHDN and FVKESK. CDR3 sequence: CASSQAGGVGSREQYF. In DNA form, the CDR3 reads TGTGCCAGCAGCCAAGCCGGGGGGGTCGGGAGCCGGGAGCAGTACTTC.

This clone was recorded only once. The rearrangement links TRBV18 to TRBJ1-3; no reliable D call. The ends were cut back, 6 bases at V and 2 bases at J, with 8 bases in the middle. The V gene's germline CDR1 is KGHSH and CDR2 LQKENI. The CDR3 runs 13 residues. The CDR3 sequence is CASSTGTGNTIYF. The CDR3 DNA reads as TGTGCCAGCTCGACTGGAACTGGAAACACCATATATTTT.

The chain combines TRBV2 with TRBJ2-5; 7 bases agree with TRBD1. The CDR3 totals 15 residues. Germline loops: CDR1 SNHLY, CDR2 FYNNEI. The trim removed 5 bases at V and 3 bases at J, leaving 9 bases unmatched. The CDR3 spells CASSKLGTVEETQYF. CDR3 coding DNA: TGTGCCAGCAGTAAACTTGGGACAGTGGAAGAGACCCAGTACTTC.

The chain carries TRBV11-1 and TRBJ1-5; weak D call: TRBD1 (6 bases). Germline V gene lookup returns CDR1 SGHAT and CDR2 FQDESV (reference sequence). V lost 4 bases to trimming and J lost 4 bases, with 8 bases between them. CDR3 length: 13 amino acids. The CDR3 is CASSSDRNQPQHF. In nucleotides, the CDR3 is TGTGCCAGCAGCTCGGACAGAAATCAGCCCCAGCATTTT.

J is TRBJ2-2 and V is TRBV7-3; D uncertain. The germline V gene encodes CDR1 SGHTA and CDR2 FQGTGA. This CDR3 comprises 12 residues. Trimming shortened V by 5 bases and J by 6 bases, and 7 bases separated the two germline ends. The DNA of the CDR3 is TGTGCCAGCAGCCTGGAGTCCGGGGAGCTGTTTTTT. Protein sequence: CASSLESGELFF.

Points on this clone: Other DNA sequences in this specimen translate into the identical CDR3. J is TRBJ2-5 and V is TRBV5-4; no clear D. The CDR3 runs to 11 residues. Trimming shortened V by 2 bases and J by 1 base, and 0 bases separated the two germline ends. Germline V gives CDR1 SGHNT, CDR2 YYREEE (reference sequence). The chain's CDR3 is CASSFQETQYF. CDR3 DNA sequence: TGTGCCAGCAGCTTCCAAGAGACCCAGTACTTC.

The chain links TRBV28 to TRBJ2-7; possible D gene TRBD2, 6 bases. Germline V lookup: CDR1 MDHEN, CDR2 SYDVKM. The V gene lost 6 bases and the J gene lost 4 bases, with 16 bases spanning the gap. The CDR3 has 14 residues. This CDR3 reads CASRSLGGSYEQYF. CDR3 nucleotide sequence: TGTGCCAGCAGAAGTTTGGGGGGTAGTTACGAGCAGTACTTC.

The V and J genes are TRBV5-6 and TRBJ2-3; the D is unclear. The V end was cut by 1 base, the J end by 0 bases, with 9 bases between. Per the germline V gene, CDR1 is SGHDT and CDR2 is YYEEEE. This CDR3 is 15 amino acids long. CDR3 DNA sequence: TGTGCCAGCAGCTTGCGTCAGACTAGCACAGATACGCAGTATTTT. As protein: CASSLRQTSTDTQYF.

The V call is TRBV7-9, the J call TRBJ1-3; D is undetermined. V was cut by 6 bases and J by 0 bases, with 9 bases left in between. Germline V gives CDR1 SEHNR, CDR2 FQNEAQ (reference sequence). The CDR3 has 14 amino acids. CDR3 nucleotide sequence: TGTGCCAGCAGTCCCGCGGGCTCTGGAAACACCATATATTTT. Its protein product is CASSPAGSGNTIYF.

The V gene is TRBV4-1, the J gene TRBJ2-3; D remains unclear. The CDR3 loop spans 17 amino acids. Trimming removed 1 base at V and 1 base at J, with 15 bases between. Germline loops: CDR1 MGHRA, CDR2 YSYEKL. The CDR3 DNA reads as TGCGCCAGCAGCCAAGCCCCCCCTTACCAAGGCACAGATACGCAGTATTTT. Translation gives CASSQAPPYQGTDTQYF.

J is TRBJ2-1 and V is TRBV4-3; TRBD2 is a possible D gene (6 bases). Germline V CDR1 and CDR2: LGHNA, YSLEER. Trimming removed 4 bases from V and 5 bases from J, with 15 bases in between. CDR3 length: 15 residues. The CDR3 reads CASSLAAKEHNEQFF. In DNA form, the CDR3 reads TGCGCCAGCAGCCTAGCGGCAAAGGAGCACAATGAGCAGTTCTTC.

This sequence joins TRBV19 and TRBJ1-5; the D is unclear. V was shortened by 1 base and J by 9 bases, with 7 bases between the two germline ends. The CDR3 extends over 12 amino acids. CDR1 is LNHDA and CDR2 is SQIVND in the germline V gene (reference sequence). The CDR3 loop reads CASSIVWGPQHF. CDR3 bases: TGTGCCAGTAGTATAGTTTGGGGGCCCCAGCATTTT. Based on the CDR3 plus reference TRBV19 and TRBJ1-5, the full variable domain is DGGITQSPKYLFRKEGQNVTLSCEQNLNHDAMYWYRQDPGQGLRLIYYSQIVNDFQKGDIAEGYSVSREKKESFPLTVTSAQKNPTAFYLCASSIVWGPQHFGDGTRLSIL.

The V call is TRBV6-5, the J call TRBJ2-7; 10 bases agree with TRBD1. Trimming took 6 bases from V and 6 from J; bases not matched to a gene: 11. The CDR3 extends over 15 amino acids. Germline CDR1 is MNHEY and CDR2 is SVGAGI. The CDR3 region has the DNA TGTGCCAGCAGCCAAACCGGGACAGGGGCGCCCGAGCAGTACTTC. Protein product: CASSQTGTGAPEQYF.

The chain employs TRBV6-1 and TRBJ1-5; no definite D call. The germline V gene encodes CDR1 MNHNS and CDR2 SASEGT. The CDR3 extends over 14 amino acids. V was clipped by 5 bases and J by 2 bases, with 10 bases between them. The CDR3 loop is CASSRGVGNQPQHF. The CDR3 DNA sequence: TGTGCCAGCAGTCGCGGGGTAGGCAATCAGCCCCAGCATTTT.

The rearrangement joins TRBV11-2 to TRBJ2-1; D unclear. Trimming took 4 bases from V and 7 from J, leaving 14 bases between them. The germline V gene encodes CDR1 SGHAT and CDR2 FQNNGV. The CDR3 sequence is 14 residues long. The CDR3 here is CASSSRPRANEQFF. For the CDR3, the DNA is TGTGCCAGCAGCTCCCGCCCTCGGGCTAATGAGCAGTTCTTC.

A word on this clone: The junction and the germline gene differ at one end; a read error may be behind it. The V call is TRBV15, the J call TRBJ2-6; possibly TRBD1 for D (5 bases). The germline V gene encodes CDR1 LNHNV and CDR2 YYDKDF (reference sequence). The CDR3 has 15 amino acids. CDR3 in amino acids: CATSSRVSGANVLTF. The CDR3 DNA reads as TGTGCCACCAGCAGCAGGGTTTCTGGCGCCAACGTCCTGACTTTC.

CDR3 protein: CASRDRGGAETQYF. CDR3 DNA sequence: TGTGCCAGCAGGGACAGGGGGGGTGCGGAGACCCAGTACTTC. The V and J genes are TRBV27 and TRBJ2-5, with 10 bases aligning to TRBD1. J gave up 5 bases and V 6 bases, and 6 bases lay outside the gene matches. The CDR3 extends over 14 amino acids. Germline CDR1 is MNHEY and CDR2 is SMNVEV (reference sequence).

The chain uses TRBV9 and TRBJ2-1; 9 nucleotides match TRBD1. V lost 0 bases and J lost 5; bases outside the gene matches: 12. CDR1 is SGDLS and CDR2 is YYNGEE in the germline V gene. The CDR3 has 18 amino acids. The CDR3: CASSVGTGVRALHNEQFF. In DNA form, the CDR3 reads TGTGCCAGCAGCGTAGGGACAGGGGTTAGGGCTCTCCACAATGAGCAGTTCTTC.

The CDR3 loop reads CARQGGETQYF. DNA of the CDR3: TGTGCCAGACAGGGGGGAGAGACCCAGTACTTC. This chain joins TRBV2 and TRBJ2-5; 8 bases fit TRBD1. CDR3 length: 11 amino acids. In germline, CDR1 is SNHLY, CDR2 FYNNEI. The ends lost 9 bases at V and 4 bases at J; junction bases unmatched: 1.

V is TRBV2 and J is TRBJ1-4; possible D gene TRBD1, 5 bases. Germline CDR1 is SNHLY and CDR2 is FYNNEI. The CDR3 extends over 15 amino acids. The V and J ends lost 2 bases and 8 bases respectively, with 15 bases between them. In nucleotides, the CDR3 is TGTGCCAGCAGTGAACTGGGCGTTTCAGGGGAAAAACTGTTTTTT. Protein: CASSELGVSGEKLFF.

The genes are TRBV19 and TRBJ2-7; D gene uncertain. V shed 3 bases and J shed 1 base, with 16 bases lying between them. CDR1 LNHDA and CDR2 SQIVND come from the germline V gene (reference sequence). This CDR3 is 16 amino acids long. CDR3: CASSMPSDGLSYEQYF. CDR3 DNA sequence: TGTGCCAGTAGTATGCCCTCGGACGGGCTTTCCTACGAGCAGTACTTC.

The gene calls are TRBV28 and TRBJ1-1; 10 bases fit TRBD1. Germline trimming cut 8 bases from V and 0 bases from J; bases unmatched to any gene: 3. The germline gives CDR1 MDHEN, CDR2 SYDVKM. This CDR3 is built from 14 residues. DNA of the CDR3: TGTGCCAGCTGGGACAGGGGAGTGAACACTGAAGCTTTCTTT. Translated, it gives CASWDRGVNTEAFF.

This clone was seen only once. The V and J genes are TRBV27 and TRBJ2-1; D possibly matches TRBD1 or TRBD2 (6 bases each). CDR3 length: 17 amino acids. V was clipped by 8 bases and J by 4 bases, with 24 bases between them. The germline gives CDR1 MNHEY, CDR2 SMNVEV (reference sequence). The CDR3 nucleotides are TGTGCCAGCGGGCCGGGAGAACGAGGGGGAAAATACAATGAGCAGTTCTTC. Translation: CASGPGERGGKYNEQFF.

The rearrangement joins TRBV25-1 to TRBJ1-2, with TRBD1 matching 8 bases. The germline CDR1 and CDR2 sequences are MGHDK and SYGVNS. V lost 2 bases and J lost 6; bases outside the gene matches: 14. The CDR3 consists of 17 residues. CDR3 nucleotides: TGTGCCAGCAGTGAAGCGGGGGACAGGTCCAACCGGGATGGCTACACCTTC. This encodes CASSEAGDRSNRDGYTF.